Listed below are T cell receptor beta chains from one sample, sequenced in a study of shared clonotypes between healthy human individuals. Sequencing used immunoSEQ multiplex PCR; TCRdb keeps in-frame clones, though not all of them. The sample lists over a million clones, more than 95% occurring once. Sequencing input: naive CD4+ T cells sorted from blood. These receptors were collected from a man aged 30 to 45 in good health. The CDR3 runs from the conserved cysteine through the conserved F or W. The order of the fields is clone size, V gene, D gene, J gene, CDR3 protein, CDR3 DNA. A D gene is named only where the DNA matches it firmly. Where a row states a size, it is once, few, many or the class of an expanded clone; other rows omit it.

clone_size: NA; v_call: TRBV29-1; d_call: NA; j_call: TRBJ1-4; cdr3_aa: CSVWMGSRKLFF; cdr3_nt: TGCAGCGTTTGGATGGGGAGTCGGAAACTGTTTTTT
clone_size: NA; v_call: TRBV5-8; d_call: TRBD1; j_call: TRBJ2-2; cdr3_aa: CASSSGQGSSGELFF; cdr3_nt: TGTGCCAGCAGCTCGGGACAGGGGTCATCCGGGGAGCTGTTTTTT
clone_size: once; v_call: TRBV18; d_call: NA; j_call: TRBJ2-5; cdr3_aa: CASSPLAVQETQYF; cdr3_nt: TGTGCCAGCTCACCACTAGCGGTGCAAGAGACCCAGTACTTC
clone_size: NA; v_call: TRBV6-5; d_call: NA; j_call: TRBJ1-2; cdr3_aa: CASSYTPGPIGGYTF; cdr3_nt: TGTGCCAGCAGTTACACCCCGGGTCCAATCGGAGGCTACACCTTC
clone_size: NA; v_call: TRBV5-1; d_call: TRBD1; j_call: TRBJ2-7; cdr3_aa: CASSLKRGQIVSEQYF; cdr3_nt: TGCGCCAGCAGCTTGAAGAGGGGACAGATCGTTAGCGAGCAGTACTTC
clone_size: NA; v_call: TRBV5-1; d_call: TRBD2; j_call: TRBJ2-7; cdr3_aa: CASSSGLAGSYEQYF; cdr3_nt: TGCGCCAGCAGTTCCGGACTAGCAGGATCCTACGAGCAGTACTTC
clone_size: NA; v_call: TRBV15; d_call: TRBD2; j_call: TRBJ2-1; cdr3_aa: CATSRGGGLGSYNEQFF; cdr3_nt: TGTGCCACCAGCAGAGGCGGGGGACTAGGCTCCTACAATGAGCAGTTCTTC
clone_size: NA; v_call: TRBV6-5; d_call: NA; j_call: TRBJ2-1; cdr3_aa: CASSPDGYNEQFF; cdr3_nt: TGTGCCAGCAGTCCGGATGGCTACAATGAGCAGTTCTTC
clone_size: NA; v_call: TRBV27; d_call: NA; j_call: TRBJ1-2; cdr3_aa: CASSLYGYGYTF; cdr3_nt: TGTGCCAGCAGTTTATACGGGTATGGCTACACCTTC
clone_size: NA; v_call: TRBV18; d_call: TRBD1; j_call: TRBJ1-3; cdr3_aa: CASSSDRAAGNTIYF; cdr3_nt: TGTGCCAGCTCATCGGACAGGGCGGCCGGAAACACCATATATTTT
clone_size: NA; v_call: TRBV18; d_call: TRBD2; j_call: TRBJ2-2; cdr3_aa: CASSPLYLRREGRPNGELFF; cdr3_nt: TGTGCCAGCTCACCATTATATCTTCGGCGGGAGGGCCGTCCGAACGGGGAGCTGTTTTTT
clone_size: NA; v_call: TRBV29-1; d_call: NA; j_call: TRBJ2-7; cdr3_aa: CSVASTGTPYEQYF; cdr3_nt: TGCAGCGTTGCTTCAACCGGGACTCCCTACGAGCAGTACTTC
clone_size: NA; v_call: TRBV19; d_call: NA; j_call: TRBJ1-5; cdr3_aa: CASRARGLGANNQPQHF; cdr3_nt: TGTGCCAGTAGAGCGCGGGGTTTAGGGGCCAACAATCAGCCCCAGCATTTT
clone_size: NA; v_call: TRBV18; d_call: NA; j_call: TRBJ2-5; cdr3_aa: CASTRRGETQYF; cdr3_nt: TGTGCCAGCACCCGACGGGGAGAGACCCAGTACTTC
clone_size: NA; v_call: TRBV5-1; d_call: TRBD1; j_call: TRBJ2-1; cdr3_aa: CASSPSGTGSYNEQFF; cdr3_nt: TGCGCCAGCAGCCCCTCGGGGACAGGGAGTTACAATGAGCAGTTCTTC
clone_size: NA; v_call: TRBV4-1; d_call: NA; j_call: TRBJ2-1; cdr3_aa: CASSQDQGPYSYNEQFF; cdr3_nt: TGCGCCAGCAGCCAAGACCAAGGGCCCTACTCCTACAATGAGCAGTTCTTC
clone_size: NA; v_call: TRBV19; d_call: TRBD2; j_call: TRBJ2-6; cdr3_aa: CASKRDSGANVLTF; cdr3_nt: TGTGCCAGTAAGCGGGATTCAGGGGCCAACGTCCTGACTTTC
clone_size: NA; v_call: TRBV6-1; d_call: TRBD2; j_call: TRBJ2-2; cdr3_aa: CASRGLAGATGELFF; cdr3_nt: TGTGCCAGCCGGGGACTAGCGGGAGCCACCGGGGAGCTGTTTTTT
clone_size: NA; v_call: TRBV12-5; d_call: TRBD2; j_call: TRBJ2-1; cdr3_aa: CASNSGIAGPMSQQFF; cdr3_nt: TGTGCTAGTAACAGCGGCATAGCGGGGCCAATGAGTCAGCAGTTCTTC
clone_size: NA; v_call: TRBV10-2; d_call: TRBD2; j_call: TRBJ2-7; cdr3_aa: CASSVGLAGGRYEQYF; cdr3_nt: TGCGCCAGCAGTGTAGGACTAGCGGGAGGGCGTTACGAGCAGTACTTC
clone_size: NA; v_call: TRBV6-5; d_call: NA; j_call: TRBJ2-2; cdr3_aa: CASSPPLNTGELFF; cdr3_nt: TGTGCCAGCAGTCCCCCTTTGAACACCGGGGAGCTGTTTTTT
clone_size: NA; v_call: TRBV7-6; d_call: NA; j_call: TRBJ2-3; cdr3_aa: CASSLDGASTDTQYF; cdr3_nt: TGTGCCAGCAGCTTAGACGGGGCTAGCACAGATACGCAGTATTTT
clone_size: NA; v_call: TRBV7-9; d_call: NA; j_call: TRBJ2-7; cdr3_aa: CASSLTPVGRASYEQYF; cdr3_nt: TGTGCCAGCAGCTTAACCCCAGTGGGCAGGGCCTCCTACGAGCAGTACTTC
clone_size: NA; v_call: TRBV4-1; d_call: NA; j_call: TRBJ2-3; cdr3_aa: CASSQVVFTDTQYF; cdr3_nt: TGCGCCAGCAGCCAAGTCGTGTTTACAGATACGCAGTATTTT
clone_size: NA; v_call: TRBV5-4; d_call: NA; j_call: TRBJ2-7; cdr3_aa: CASSPDRMRYEQYF; cdr3_nt: TGTGCCAGCAGCCCTGACAGAATGAGGTACGAGCAGTACTTC
clone_size: once; v_call: TRBV5-1; d_call: NA; j_call: TRBJ2-1; cdr3_aa: CASNRAGLPTYNEQFF; cdr3_nt: TGCGCCAGCAACAGGGCGGGTTTGCCCACCTACAATGAGCAGTTCTTC
clone_size: NA; v_call: TRBV9; d_call: TRBD2; j_call: TRBJ2-5; cdr3_aa: CASSVVAGGSQETQYF; cdr3_nt: TGTGCCAGCAGCGTAGTAGCGGGGGGGTCCCAAGAGACCCAGTACTTC
clone_size: NA; v_call: TRBV10-3; d_call: NA; j_call: TRBJ2-1; cdr3_aa: CAISPSNNEQFF; cdr3_nt: TGTGCCATCAGTCCGTCGAACAATGAGCAGTTCTTC
clone_size: NA; v_call: TRBV5-1; d_call: TRBD1; j_call: TRBJ2-2; cdr3_aa: CASSRGQGPPNTGELFF; cdr3_nt: TGCGCCAGCAGCAGAGGACAGGGGCCCCCGAACACCGGGGAGCTGTTTTTT
clone_size: NA; v_call: TRBV11-2; d_call: NA; j_call: TRBJ2-1; cdr3_aa: CASSKMWQTSSYNEQFF; cdr3_nt: TGTGCCAGCAGCAAAATGTGGCAGACCAGCTCCTACAATGAGCAGTTCTTC
clone_size: NA; v_call: TRBV19; d_call: NA; j_call: TRBJ1-1; cdr3_aa: CASSIALTGGEAFF; cdr3_nt: TGTGCCAGTAGTATAGCCTTGACAGGTGGTGAAGCTTTCTTT
clone_size: NA; v_call: TRBV6-1; d_call: NA; j_call: TRBJ2-3; cdr3_aa: CASSVMTVVPTDTQYF; cdr3_nt: TGTGCCAGCAGTGTAATGACTGTTGTCCCCACAGATACGCAGTATTTT
clone_size: NA; v_call: TRBV11-2; d_call: NA; j_call: TRBJ2-1; cdr3_aa: CASSQATGPGNEQFF; cdr3_nt: TGTGCCAGCAGCCAGGCGACGGGTCCTGGCAATGAGCAGTTCTTC
clone_size: NA; v_call: TRBV11-2; d_call: NA; j_call: TRBJ2-3; cdr3_aa: CASSLDQGLSTDTQYF; cdr3_nt: TGTGCCAGCAGCTTAGATCAGGGACTTAGCACAGATACGCAGTATTTT
clone_size: once; v_call: TRBV6-1; d_call: TRBD1; j_call: TRBJ2-5; cdr3_aa: CASSEWGQQETQYF; cdr3_nt: TGTGCCAGCAGTGAATGGGGACAGCAAGAGACCCAGTACTTC
clone_size: NA; v_call: TRBV30; d_call: NA; j_call: TRBJ1-5; cdr3_aa: CAWSVDSNSNQPQHF; cdr3_nt: TGTGCCTGGAGTGTGGACAGTAATAGCAATCAGCCCCAGCATTTT
clone_size: NA; v_call: TRBV11-2; d_call: NA; j_call: TRBJ2-7; cdr3_aa: CASSWRVPYEQYF; cdr3_nt: TGTGCCAGCAGCTGGCGGGTGCCCTACGAGCAGTACTTC
clone_size: NA; v_call: TRBV28; d_call: NA; j_call: TRBJ1-2; cdr3_aa: CASSSLRRASKGFDGYTF; cdr3_nt: TGTGCCAGCAGTTCCCTTAGACGCGCCTCCAAGGGATTTGATGGCTACACCTTC
clone_size: NA; v_call: TRBV7-2; d_call: NA; j_call: TRBJ1-1; cdr3_aa: CASSLTTSQRVTEAFF; cdr3_nt: TGTGCCAGCAGCTTAACGACTTCCCAGAGAGTCACTGAAGCTTTCTTT
clone_size: NA; v_call: TRBV27; d_call: NA; j_call: TRBJ2-6; cdr3_aa: CASSFLPLGANVLTF; cdr3_nt: TGTGCCAGCAGTTTCCTCCCGCTTGGGGCCAACGTCCTGACTTTC
clone_size: NA; v_call: TRBV28; d_call: NA; j_call: TRBJ2-7; cdr3_aa: CASSPTRDWIYEQYF; cdr3_nt: TGTGCCAGCAGTCCAACCCGGGACTGGATCTACGAGCAGTACTTC
clone_size: NA; v_call: TRBV4-3; d_call: NA; j_call: TRBJ1-3; cdr3_aa: CASSQDGRGSVDTIYF; cdr3_nt: TGCGCCAGCAGCCAAGATGGGAGGGGTTCTGTTGACACCATATATTTT
clone_size: NA; v_call: TRBV5-4; d_call: NA; j_call: TRBJ2-3; cdr3_aa: CASSLADGSTDTQYF; cdr3_nt: TGTGCCAGCAGCTTGGCCGACGGTAGCACAGATACGCAGTATTTT
clone_size: once; v_call: TRBV6-5; d_call: TRBD2; j_call: TRBJ2-5; cdr3_aa: CASSTLAGRETQYF; cdr3_nt: TGTGCCAGCAGTACACTAGCGGGAAGAGAGACCCAGTACTTC
clone_size: NA; v_call: TRBV19; d_call: NA; j_call: TRBJ2-1; cdr3_aa: CASSMLGSKVNEQFF; cdr3_nt: TGTGCCAGTAGTATGCTTGGGTCGAAGGTGAATGAGCAGTTCTTC
clone_size: NA; v_call: TRBV15; d_call: TRBD1; j_call: TRBJ1-1; cdr3_aa: CATSRVPGGAERIEAFF; cdr3_nt: TGTGCCACCAGCAGAGTCCCAGGGGGCGCGGAGAGGATTGAAGCTTTCTTT
clone_size: NA; v_call: TRBV7-2; d_call: TRBD1; j_call: TRBJ2-2; cdr3_aa: CASSSTGDNTGELFF; cdr3_nt: TGTGCCAGCAGCTCGACAGGGGATAACACCGGGGAGCTGTTTTTT
clone_size: NA; v_call: TRBV2; d_call: NA; j_call: TRBJ1-3; cdr3_aa: CASSETQTRTSGNTIYF; cdr3_nt: TGTGCCAGCAGTGAAACTCAGACACGAACATCTGGAAACACCATATATTTT
clone_size: NA; v_call: TRBV2; d_call: TRBD1; j_call: TRBJ2-7; cdr3_aa: CASTSGTGPYEQYF; cdr3_nt: TGTGCCAGCACCTCCGGGACAGGGCCGTACGAGCAGTACTTC
clone_size: NA; v_call: TRBV7-3; d_call: NA; j_call: TRBJ2-3; cdr3_aa: CASSAQGLTTDTQYF; cdr3_nt: TGTGCCAGCAGCGCACAGGGCTTGACCACAGATACGCAGTATTTT
clone_size: NA; v_call: TRBV18; d_call: NA; j_call: TRBJ2-3; cdr3_aa: CASSPMGTITDTQYF; cdr3_nt: TGTGCCAGCTCACCTATGGGCACTATCACAGATACGCAGTATTTT
clone_size: once; v_call: TRBV28; d_call: NA; j_call: TRBJ1-5; cdr3_aa: CASSLLAANQPQHF; cdr3_nt: TGTGCCAGCAGTTTATTGGCAGCGAATCAGCCCCAGCATTTT